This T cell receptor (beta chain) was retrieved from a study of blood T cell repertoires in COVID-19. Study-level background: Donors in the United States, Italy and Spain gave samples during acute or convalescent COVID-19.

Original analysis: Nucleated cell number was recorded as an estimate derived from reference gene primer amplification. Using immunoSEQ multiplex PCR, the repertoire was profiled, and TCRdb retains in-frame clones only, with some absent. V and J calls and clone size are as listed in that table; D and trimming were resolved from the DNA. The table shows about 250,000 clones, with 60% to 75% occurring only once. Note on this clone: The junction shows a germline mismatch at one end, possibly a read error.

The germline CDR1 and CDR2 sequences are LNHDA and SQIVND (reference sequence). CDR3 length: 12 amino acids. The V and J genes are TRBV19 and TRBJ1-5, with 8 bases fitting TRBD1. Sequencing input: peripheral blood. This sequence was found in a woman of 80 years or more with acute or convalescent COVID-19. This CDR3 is CASSTGQGGLNF. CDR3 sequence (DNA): TGTGCCAGTAGTACCGGACAGGGCGGATTGAATTTT.